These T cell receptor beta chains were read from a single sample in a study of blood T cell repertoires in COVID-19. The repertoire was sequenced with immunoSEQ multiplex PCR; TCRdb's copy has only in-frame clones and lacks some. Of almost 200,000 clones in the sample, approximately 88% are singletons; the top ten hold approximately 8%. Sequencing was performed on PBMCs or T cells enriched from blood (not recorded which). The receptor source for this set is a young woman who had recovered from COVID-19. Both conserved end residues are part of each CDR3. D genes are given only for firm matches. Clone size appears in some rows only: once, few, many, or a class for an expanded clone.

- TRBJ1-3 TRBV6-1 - TGTGCCAGCAGTGAGGAGCCTAGCTCTGGAAACACCATATATTTT CASSEEPSSGNTIYF
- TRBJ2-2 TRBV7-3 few TGTGCCAGCAGCTTGGGACATGAAAACACCGGGGAGCTGTTTTTT CASSLGHENTGELFF
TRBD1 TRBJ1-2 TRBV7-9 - TGTGCCAGCAGTCGGGACAGGGTGTCGTCTAACTATGGCTACACCTTC CASSRDRVSSNYGYTF
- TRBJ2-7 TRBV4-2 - TGTGCCAGCAGCCAAGAAAAACACGATAACTACGAGCAGTACTTC CASSQEKHDNYEQYF
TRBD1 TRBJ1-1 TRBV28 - TGTGCCAGCAGCCCCGCGGGCCCGGGACAGAGTGAGGGGGGAACTGAAGCTTTCTTT CASSPAGPGQSEGGTEAFF
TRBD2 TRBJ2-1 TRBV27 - TGTGCCAGCAGTCTCTGGGGGGGGTCAAACAATGAGCAGTTCTTC CASSLWGGSNNEQFF
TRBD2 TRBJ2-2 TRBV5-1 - TGCGCCAGCAGCCCACAAGCGGGGGGTCTCACCGGGGAGCTGTTTTTT CASSPQAGGLTGELFF
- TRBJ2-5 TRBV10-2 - TGCGCCAGCAGTGAGATCGGCAGGCAGACCCAGTACTTC CASSEIGRQTQYF
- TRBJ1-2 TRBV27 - TGTGCCAGCAGCAGCCGCGGGGCCTGGGATGGCTACACCTTC CASSSRGAWDGYTF
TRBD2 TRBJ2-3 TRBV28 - TGTGCCAGCAGTCTAGCGGGAAAACACACAGATACGCAGTATTTT CASSLAGKHTDTQYF
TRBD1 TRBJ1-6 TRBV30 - TGTGCCTGGAGTCCCGGACAGGGTTTGACACCCCTCCACTTT CAWSPGQGLTPLHF
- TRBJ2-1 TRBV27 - TGTGCCAGCAGTTCCGGAAACGGACTTAACAATGAGCAGTTCTTC CASSSGNGLNNEQFF
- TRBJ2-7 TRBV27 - TGTGCCAGCAGTCCCGAATTAGAAAGGTACTTC CASSPELERYF
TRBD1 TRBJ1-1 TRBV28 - TGTGCCAGCAGAAATCAGGGGGCACCTGAAGCTTTCTTT CASRNQGAPEAFF
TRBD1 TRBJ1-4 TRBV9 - TGTGCCAGCAGCCAAGAGGACAGGGGCGGTGAAAAACTGTTTTTT CASSQEDRGGEKLFF
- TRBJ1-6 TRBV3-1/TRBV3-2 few TGTGCCAGCAGCCAAATACCCCCCGACAGGAATTCACCCCTCCACTTT CASSQIPPDRNSPLHF
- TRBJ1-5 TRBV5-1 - TGCGCCAGCAGCTTGGAGGGAGGGATGGGTCAGCCCCAGCATTTT CASSLEGGMGQPQHF
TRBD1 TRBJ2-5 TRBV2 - TGTGCCATCACTACAAGAGGGGGACAGGGTGGGAAGACGACCCAGTACTTC CAITTRGGQGGKTTQYF
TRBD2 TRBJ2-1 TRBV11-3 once TGTGCCAGCAGTTCGCGGGGGGTAAACAATGAGCAGTTCTTC CASSSRGVNNEQFF
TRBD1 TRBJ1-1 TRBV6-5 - TGTGCCAGCAGTTGGGGGACAGGGTTTACGTCGGAAGCTTTCTTT CASSWGTGFTSEAFF
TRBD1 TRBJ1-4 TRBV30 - TGTGCCTGGACGGGGCGAGGGGGCCCATTTTTT CAWTGRGGPFF
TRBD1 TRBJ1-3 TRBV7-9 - TGTGCCAGCAGCTTAGTTAAGTTGTGGGACAGGGAGAACACCATATATTTT CASSLVKLWDRENTIYF
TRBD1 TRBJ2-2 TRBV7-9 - TGTGCCAGCAGCTCCTGGACAGGGGATACCGGGGAGCTGTTTTTT CASSSWTGDTGELFF
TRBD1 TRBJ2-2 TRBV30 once TGTGCCTGGGACCCTCATCCGGGACAGGGTACCGGGGAGCTGTTTTTT CAWDPHPGQGTGELFF
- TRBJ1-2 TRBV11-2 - TGTGCCAGCAGCTTCCACCTCCAGGGTTTCGACTATGGCTACACCTTC CASSFHLQGFDYGYTF
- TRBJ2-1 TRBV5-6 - TGTGCCAGCAGCTCCGGGGGAGACTACAATGAGCAGTTCTTC CASSSGGDYNEQFF
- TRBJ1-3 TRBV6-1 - TGTGCCAGCAGTGAAGCCGGGGGGTACTCTGGAAACACCATATATTTT CASSEAGGYSGNTIYF
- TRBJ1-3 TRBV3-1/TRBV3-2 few TGTGCCAGCAGCCAACGGACATTTCCAAGCTCTGGAAACACCATATATTTT CASSQRTFPSSGNTIYF
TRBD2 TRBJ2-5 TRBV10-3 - TGTGCCAGTAGCGGGGGGCTCCAAGAGACCCAGTACTTC CASSGGLQETQYF
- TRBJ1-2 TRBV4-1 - TGCGCCAGCAGCCAAGATGTACGCCAGGACTATGGCTACACCTTC CASSQDVRQDYGYTF
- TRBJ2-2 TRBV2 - TGTGCCAGCAGTGAATACGGGGACACCGGGGAGCTGTTTTTT CASSEYGDTGELFF
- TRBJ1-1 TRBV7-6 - TGTGCCAGCAGCTTAGGTGGGGCAGGGAGGTACGCTGAAGCTTTCTTT CASSLGGAGRYAEAFF
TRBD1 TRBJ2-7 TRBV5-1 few TGCGCCAGCAGCTTATCGACAGGGGGTAGCTCCTACGAGCAGTACTTC CASSLSTGGSSYEQYF
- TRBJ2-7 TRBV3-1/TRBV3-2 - TGTGCCAGCAGCCAGTGGGGAGCGAGCGGCTACGAGCAGTACTTC CASSQWGASGYEQYF
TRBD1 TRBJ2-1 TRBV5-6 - TGTGCCAGCAGCTGGGACAGGGAGTACAATGAGCAGTTCTTC CASSWDREYNEQFF
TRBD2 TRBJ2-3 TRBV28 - TGTGCCAGCAGCCATAATGGGCGGGGGGCAAGCACAGATACGCAGTATTTT CASSHNGRGASTDTQYF
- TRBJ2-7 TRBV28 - TGTGCCAGCAGTTTAACACGTCAGTCCTACGAGCAGTACTTC CASSLTRQSYEQYF
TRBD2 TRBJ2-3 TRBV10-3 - TGTGCCATCAGTGAGTATACTAGCGGGGGATCGGATACGCAGTATTTT CAISEYTSGGSDTQYF
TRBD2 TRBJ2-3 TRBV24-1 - TGTGCCACCAGTGATTTGTCCGGGGGGGCAGATACGCAGTATTTT CATSDLSGGADTQYF
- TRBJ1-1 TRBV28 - TGTGCCAGCAGTTTCTTCGCGGTGCGTGAAGCTTTCTTT CASSFFAVREAFF
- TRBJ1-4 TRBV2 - TGTGCCAGCAGTGACCTAGAGGAACTGTTTTTT CASSDLEELFF
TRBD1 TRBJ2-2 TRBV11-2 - TGTGCCAGCAGCCGGATGCGACAGGGGATGGGCGGGGAGCTGTTTTTT CASSRMRQGMGGELFF
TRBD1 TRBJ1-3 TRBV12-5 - TGTGCTAGTGGTTTGGTACCGAGGGGGCCTGGAAACACCATATATTTT CASGLVPRGPGNTIYF
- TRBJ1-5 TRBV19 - TGTGCCAGTAGCCAGGGGTGGGGGCAGCCCCAGCATTTT CASSQGWGQPQHF
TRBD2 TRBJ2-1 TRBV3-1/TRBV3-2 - TGTGCCAGCAGCCAACACCTACTAGCGGGGACCTACAATGAGCAGTTCTTC CASSQHLLAGTYNEQFF
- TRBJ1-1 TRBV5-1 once TGCGCCAGCAGCTTCGTATCAGGGATCGGTGAAGCTTTCTTT CASSFVSGIGEAFF
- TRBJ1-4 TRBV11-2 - TGTGCCAGCAGCTTAGATCTGGGGCTTCGGGAAAAACTGTTTTTT CASSLDLGLREKLFF
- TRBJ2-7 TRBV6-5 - TGTGCCAGCAGCCAGGGAACCTACGAGCAGTACTTC CASSQGTYEQYF
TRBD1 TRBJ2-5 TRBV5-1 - TGCGCCAGCAGCTTAGATGGACAGGGCGGCAAAGAGACCCAGTACTTC CASSLDGQGGKETQYF
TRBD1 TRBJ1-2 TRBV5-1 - TGCGCCAGCAGCTTGGAATTCGGACAGGGCCTATATGGCTACACCTTC CASSLEFGQGLYGYTF
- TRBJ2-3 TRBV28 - TGTGCCAGCAGTAGACTAACGAAATCCACAGATACGCAGTATTTT CASSRLTKSTDTQYF
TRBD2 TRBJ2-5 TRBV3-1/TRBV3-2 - TGTGCCAGCAGCCAGAGCGGGGGGCCCCTGAAAGAGACCCAGTACTTC CASSQSGGPLKETQYF
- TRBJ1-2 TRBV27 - TGTGCCAGCAGTTTATTAGCGTCGGCAGACTATGGCTACACCTTC CASSLLASADYGYTF
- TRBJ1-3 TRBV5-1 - TGCGCCAGCAGCTTGGATTATCGGGGCTCTGGAAACACCATATATTTT CASSLDYRGSGNTIYF
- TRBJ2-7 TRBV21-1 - TGTGCCAGCAGCAAAGACCCTCGGCAGGGAAGGGCCCACGAGCAGTACTTC CASSKDPRQGRAHEQYF
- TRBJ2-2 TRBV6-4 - TGTGCCAGCAGTGTACAGTGGAACACCGGGGAGCTGTTTTTT CASSVQWNTGELFF
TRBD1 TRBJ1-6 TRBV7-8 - TGTGCCAGCAGCTTAGTCGGGACAGGGGCTTCACCCCTCCACTTT CASSLVGTGASPLHF
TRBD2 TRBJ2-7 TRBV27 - TGTGCCAGCAGTCCGGGACTAGCGGGGGGGCAGTACGAGCAGTACTTC CASSPGLAGGQYEQYF
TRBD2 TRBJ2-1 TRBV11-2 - TGTGCCAGCAGCATCCTTTCGGTGGGGCGGGGGTATTTTGAAGAGCAGTTCTTC CASSILSVGRGYFEEQFF